The TCR beta chain under discussion was sequenced for a study of beta chain features in type 1 diabetes. Findings and caveats of the study: When VDJ junctions were examined, type 1 diabetes patients showed fewer insertions and more deletions. Patients showed naive, central memory and Treg TCRB repertoires that appeared more similar than those of healthy donors. Among all four CD4+ subsets, Type 1 diabetes patients had TCRB CDR3s that were moderately but significantly shorter.

Since all of the isolated RNA was reverse transcribed, expressed TCRB transcripts were what got sequenced. Around 3.57 million reads was the average for naive, central memory and regulatory T cell samples. Some clones are missing from TCRdb's copy, which holds only in-frame ones; the method was immunoSEQ multiplex PCR. The sample includes about 650,000 clones, around 12% of them seen just once. The CDR3 is 15 residues long. CDR1 is SGHDT, CDR2 YYEEEE, per germline. V was cut by 0 bases and J by 0 bases, with 9 bases left in between. Only a few counts were recorded for this clone. Its target is not known. Populations obtained by sorting all exceeded 95% purity.

The source is a man aged 25-40 years with type 1 diabetes. The J gene is TRBJ1-2, the V gene TRBV5-6; the D is unclear. Material for sequencing was naive CD4+ T cells from blood. The CDR3 sequence: CASSLAYDSNYGYTF. CDR3 in DNA: TGTGCCAGCAGCTTGGCGTATGATTCTAACTATGGCTACACCTTC.